This T cell receptor beta chain stems from a study of blood T cell repertoires in COVID-19. About the study: In each case, the material was cDNA or gDNA derived from T cells, B-cell-depleted T cells, or PBMCs.

Profiling relied on immunoSEQ multiplex PCR, and the TCRdb table lists in-frame clones only, not all of them. In the table there are a few hundred thousand clones, approximately 90% of which are singletons. CDR1 is LNHNV and CDR2 is YYDKDF in the germline V gene (reference sequence). V gave up 3 bases and J gave up 5 bases; unmatched junction bases: 4. The CDR3 runs to 16 residues. The study recruited people aged roughly 18 to 89 years across approximately 24 US areas. The receptor's source is a woman aged 18-29 years in a cohort exposed to, infected with or recovered from COVID-19 (not recorded which). The rearrangement uses TRBV15 and TRBJ1-4, with 12 bases identical to TRBD1. Sequencing was done on a sample of PBMCs or T cells enriched from blood (not recorded which). The CDR3 nucleotides read TGTGCCACCAGCAGGGGGACAGGGGGCGACAATGAAAAACTGTTTTTT. Amino acid sequence: CATSRGTGGDNEKLFF.